The 13 T cell receptor beta chains listed next were all sequenced from one sample in a study of blood T cells in healthy people across ages. A second PCR, run for about 7 to 12 cycles, used a sample-barcoded 5' primer plus a J-beta primer mix. TCRdb analysed the 5' RACE reads with MiXCR anew, one entry per CDR3 protein. This sample has fewer than 950,000 distinct CDR3 sequences, with about 48% found just once. Sequencing was performed on blood. These receptors originate from a man older than 75 in good health.

The chain is built from TRBV27 and TRBJ2-1; 10 nucleotides align to TRBD2. The trim removed 7 bases at V and 7 bases at J, leaving 10 bases unmatched. This CDR3 is built from 15 residues. From germline, CDR1 is MNHEY and CDR2 SMNVEV (reference sequence). CDR3 DNA: TGTGCCAGCACGGGCCCTAGCGGGAGTATAAATGAGCAGTTCTTC. Translation: CASTGPSGSINEQFF.

About this clonotype itself: An end of the junction does not agree with germline; a read error may underlie this. The chain is built from TRBV7-9 and TRBJ2-1; 7 positions agree with TRBD2. The CDR3 has 17 residues. Germline CDR1 reads SEHNR; CDR2 reads FQNEAQ (reference sequence). The CDR3 DNA follows: TGTGCCGGCAGCTCAGCGGCGGGACTAAGCTCCTACAATGAGCAGTTCTTC. Translation gives CAGSSAAGLSSYNEQFF.

The chain couples TRBV20-1 to TRBJ2-7; 8 nucleotides match TRBD2. Germline assignment: CDR1 DFQATT and CDR2 SNEGSKA (reference sequence). The trim removed 1 base at V and 9 bases at J, leaving 8 bases unmatched. The CDR3 extends over 13 amino acids. The CDR3: CSARASGSTRQYF. The CDR3 bases are TGCAGTGCTAGAGCTAGCGGGTCTACGAGGCAGTACTTC.

This chain links TRBV2 with TRBJ2-1; no clear D gene. CDR1 and CDR2 (germline): SNHLY, FYNNEI. V lost 9 bases and J lost 0, with 9 bases in between. There are 13 residues in the CDR3. This CDR3 is CASQRSSYNEQFF. CDR3 DNA: TGTGCCAGTCAGAGGAGCTCCTACAATGAGCAGTTCTTC.

This clonotype was seen only once. The chain is built from TRBV3-1 and TRBJ2-7, with 9 bases that match TRBD1. Looked up from germline, CDR1 is LGHDT and CDR2 is YNNKEL (reference sequence). The trim removed 4 bases at V and 5 bases at J, leaving 12 bases unmatched. The CDR3 runs 16 residues. In nucleotides, the CDR3 is TGTGCCAGCAGCCCGGCGACAGGGGGGGTGACGCACGAGCAGTACTTC. Translation gives CASSPATGGVTHEQYF.

This clonotype was observed a single time. The V and J genes are TRBV24-1 and TRBJ2-2, with a weak D call TRBD1 (5 bases). Germline V lookup: CDR1 KGHDR, CDR2 SFDVKD. The CDR3 is 15 amino acids. V dropped 4 bases and J dropped 4 bases, with 12 bases sitting between them. This chain's CDR3 is CATSEAKGRTGELFF. As DNA, the CDR3 is TGTGCCACCAGTGAGGCCAAGGGGCGCACCGGGGAGCTGTTTTTT.

V usage is TRBV5-4 and J usage is TRBJ1-1; 8 nucleotides agree with TRBD1. V dropped 3 bases and J dropped 2; count of bases not matched to a gene: 3. There are 14 residues in the CDR3. Germline loops: CDR1 SGHNT, CDR2 YYREEE (reference sequence). The CDR3 loop reads CASSWDRSNTEAFF. Written as DNA, the CDR3 is TGTGCCAGCAGCTGGGACAGGAGCAACACTGAAGCTTTCTTT.

This clonotype was counted a few times. The chain combines TRBV20-1 with TRBJ2-5; 10 bases are a match to TRBD2. V lost 2 bases to trimming and J lost 5 bases; unmatched junction nucleotides: 5. Looked up from germline, CDR1 is DFQATT and CDR2 is SNEGSKA (reference sequence). The CDR3 extends over 14 amino acids. The chain's CDR3 is CSARPLAGVETQYF. CDR3 nucleotide sequence: TGCAGTGCTAGACCCCTAGCGGGAGTGGAGACCCAGTACTTC.

V is TRBV5-1 and J is TRBJ2-4; TRBD2 agrees at 9 bases. J was trimmed by 8 bases and V by 3 bases; bases with no gene match: 3. The germline CDR1 and CDR2 sequences are SGHRS and YFSETQ. The CDR3 runs 13 residues. The CDR3 loop is CASSWGGGDIQYF. Written as DNA, the CDR3 is TGCGCCAGCAGCTGGGGCGGGGGGGACATTCAGTACTTC. Variable domain in full (rest from reference TRBV5-1 and TRBJ2-4): KAGVTQTPRYLIKTRGQQVTLSCSPISGHRSVSWYQQTPGQGLQFLFEYFSETQRNKGNFPGRFSGRQFSNSRSEMNVSTLELGDSALYLCASSWGGGDIQYFGAGTRLSVL.

In DNA, the CDR3 is TGTGCCAGCAGTGCTGCCGGGACAGGGTCCGTGGAGACCCAGTACTTC. It encodes CASSAAGTGSVETQYF. V is TRBV2 and J is TRBJ2-5; 9 bases match TRBD1. This CDR3 comprises 16 residues. The trim removed 4 bases at V and 5 bases at J, leaving 11 bases unmatched. The germline V gene encodes CDR1 SNHLY and CDR2 FYNNEI.

Worth noting for this clonotype: This may be a read error, as it is one base from a much larger clone. The chain couples TRBV10-3 to TRBJ2-1, with 11 nucleotides matching TRBD2. CDR1 is ENHRY and CDR2 is SYGVKD in the germline V gene. The CDR3 covers 14 residues. In DNA form, the CDR3 reads TGTGCCGTCAGTGCTAGCGGGGGGTACAATGAGCAGTTCTTC. Amino acid sequence: CAVSASGGYNEQFF.

V is TRBV6-1 and J is TRBJ2-3; TRBD1 is a possible D gene (5 bases). Germline CDR1 MNHNS, CDR2 SASEGT. With 3 bases removed from V and 14 bases from J, the gap between germline ends came to 15 bases. The CDR3 runs to 12 residues. The CDR3 here is CASSEWGGYAYF. CDR3 DNA: TGTGCCAGCAGTGAGTGGGGCGGATACGCGTATTTT.

This clonotype was counted once. The chain combines TRBV11-2 with TRBJ2-6, with D uncertain. The CDR3 runs to 17 residues. V lost 5 bases to trimming and J lost 0 bases, with 14 bases between them. Germline V gives CDR1 SGHAT, CDR2 FQNNGV. The CDR3 bases are TGTGCCAGCAGCCCCCACGCCCGGTTCTCTGGGGCCAACGTCCTGACTTTC. Its protein is CASSPHARFSGANVLTF.